These 28 T cell receptor beta chains came from one sample sequenced in a study of glioma-infiltrating T cells. TCR alpha and beta CDR3 regions were amplified from RNA using iRepertoire nested multiplex PCR. Using its own MiXCR run on the multiplex PCR reads, TCRdb lists one record per CDR3 protein. Of around 10,000 distinct CDR3 sequences in the sample, roughly 61% were seen once. The sequenced material came from glioma tissue, nonneoplastic brain tissue, or PBMCs (not recorded which). The receptors shown here come from a human donor with low-grade glioma or glioblastoma, undergoing nonglioma brain surgery, or in good health (not recorded which).

As concerns this clonotype: The CDR3 does not close with the conserved phenylalanine or tryptophan, likely indicating a read error. V is TRBV4-1 and J is TRBJ2-3; no reliable D call. This CDR3 spans 14 amino acids. Looked up from germline, CDR1 is MGHRA and CDR2 is YSYEKL. CDR3 bases: TGCGCAAGCAGCCAAGTGGATATCACAGATACGCAGTATTCT. Amino acid sequence: CASSQVDITDTQYS.

As DNA, the CDR3 is TGCAGTGTGGCAGGTAATTCCTACGAGCAGTACTTC. It translates to CSVAGNSYEQYF. V usage is TRBV20-1 and J usage is TRBJ2-7; D gene unclear. Germline CDR1 DFQATT, CDR2 SNEGSKA (reference sequence). V lost 7 bases and J lost 1, with 11 bases in between. The CDR3 contains 12 residues.

This clonotype was counted at least ten times. This clone may be a read error of a much larger clone one base away. The chain combines TRBV12-3 or TRBV12-4 with TRBJ1-1, with a tentative D call TRBD1 (5 bases). V was shortened by 3 bases and J by 10 bases, with 12 bases between the two germline ends. The CDR3 totals 12 residues. CDR3 sequence (DNA): TGTGCCAGCAGTTTTGCACAGGCCCGAGCTTTCTTT. As protein: CASSFAQARAFF.

By frequency in the sample, this clonotype is medium-sized (0.01 to 0.1%). The V call is TRBV18, the J call TRBJ2-3, with D perhaps matching TRBD1 (5 bases). Trimming left V 5 bases short and J 6 bases short, with 9 bases between. This CDR3 is 12 amino acids long. The germline V gene encodes CDR1 KGHSH and CDR2 LQKENI. The CDR3 loop is CASSETGDTQYF. The CDR3 DNA reads as TGTGCCAGCTCAGAAACAGGTGATACGCAGTATTTT.

The chain employs TRBV6-6 and TRBJ2-5, with D tentatively TRBD2 (5 bases). The CDR3 has 14 amino acids. V was cut by 5 bases and J by 4 bases, with 14 bases left in between. The germline V gene has CDR1 MNHNY and CDR2 SVGAGI (reference sequence). CDR3: CASSTLVGVETQYF. The CDR3 DNA reads as TGTGCCAGCAGTACCCTTGTGGGAGTAGAGACCCAGTACTTC.

V gene TRBV6-1 combines with J gene TRBJ1-1, with 7 positions matching TRBD1. Germline V lookup: CDR1 MNHNS, CDR2 SASEGT. Losses at the gene ends were 10 bases for V and 4 bases for J; bases not matched to a gene: 15. The CDR3 consists of 15 residues. CDR3 nucleotide sequence: TGTGCCATCGGACCCTCGACAGGGTCTCGCACTGAAGCTTTCTTT. It encodes CAIGPSTGSRTEAFF.

This clonotype has a single count. This chain joins TRBV20-1 and TRBJ2-3; possibly TRBD2 for D (5 bases). The germline V gene has CDR1 DFQATT and CDR2 SNEGSKA (reference sequence). Between the trimmed V and J ends, which lost 7 bases and 0 bases, there was a span of 17 bases. This CDR3 is 15 amino acids long. The CDR3 sequence: CSEARNTRSTDTQYF. The CDR3, as DNA: TGCAGTGAGGCCAGAAATACTAGGAGCACAGATACGCAGTATTTT.

On this clonotype: The junction shows a germline mismatch at one end, possibly a read error. The chain joins TRBV20-1 to TRBJ2-7, with 11 bases aligning to TRBD2. This CDR3 has 15 amino acids. Germline-derived CDR1 and CDR2 are DFQATT and SNEGSKA (reference sequence). The CDR3 sequence: CSDRGEDSGRAEQYF. CDR3 sequence (DNA): TGCAGTGATAGAGGTGAAGATAGCGGGAGGGCCGAGCAGTACTTC.

By proportion, this clonotype is medium-sized (0.01 to 0.1%). The chain recombines TRBV6-6 with TRBJ2-1; D is unresolved. The CDR3 totals 12 residues. CDR1 is MNHNY, CDR2 SVGAGI, per germline (reference sequence). The germline V and J ends were trimmed by 0 bases and 7 bases, with 4 bases remaining between them. CDR3 DNA sequence: TGTGCCAGCAGTTACTCCGGTAATGAGCAGTTCTTC. This encodes CASSYSGNEQFF.

As regards this clonotype: The germline gene is not matched at one end of the junction; a read error may be the cause. The chain links TRBV25-1 to TRBJ2-3; D perhaps matches TRBD1 (6 bases). The CDR3 contains 15 residues. Germline assignment: CDR1 MGHDK and CDR2 SYGVNS. The CDR3 here is CASSGGTSLTDTKYF. In nucleotides, the CDR3 is TGTGCCAGCAGTGGTGGGACAAGCCTCACGGATACGAAGTATTTT. The full variable domain, in which reference TRBV25-1 and TRBJ2-3 provide the parts outside the CDR3, is EADIYQTPRYLVIGTGKKITLECSQTMGHDKMYWYQQDPGMELHLIHYSYGVNSTEKGDLSSESTVSRIRTEHFPLTLESARPSHTSQYLCASSGGTSLTDTKYFGPGTRLTVL.

This clonotype rates as medium-sized. V is TRBV7-2 and J is TRBJ2-7; D is uncertain. Germline values: CDR1 SGHTA, CDR2 FQGNSA. The CDR3 runs to 14 residues. Between the trimmed V and J ends, which lost 1 base and 1 base, there was a span of 8 bases. DNA for the CDR3: TGTGCCAGCAGCTTAGGCGGCGGTTCCTACGAGCAGTACTTC. Protein product: CASSLGGGSYEQYF.

This clonotype was counted only a few times. A much larger clone sits a single nucleotide away, making a read error possible. This rearrangement joins TRBV29-1 to TRBJ2-5, with D perhaps matching TRBD2 (6 bases). The germline CDR1 and CDR2 sequences are SQVTM and ANQGSEA. This CDR3 has 14 amino acids. Trimming left V 4 bases short and J 5 bases short, with 17 bases between. The CDR3 loop is CSVAPLVGGETQYF. CDR3 nucleotides: TGCAGCGTTGCTCCGTTGGTAGGAGGGGAGACCCAGTACTTC.

Of note for this clonotype: One end of the junction does not line up with germline, which may come from a read error. For the CDR3, the DNA is TGCAGTGCTAATGACGTTAGGGGCTCACCCCCCTACAAGCATTACTTC. Its protein is CSANDVRGSPPYKHYF. The gene calls are TRBV20-1 and TRBJ2-7, with D possibly being TRBD1 (5 bases). This CDR3 contains 16 residues. Germline CDR1 is DFQATT and CDR2 is SNEGSKA (reference sequence).

The chain carries TRBV20-1 and TRBJ1-1, with D possibly being TRBD1 (6 bases). Germline CDR1 is DFQATT and CDR2 is SNEGSKA (reference sequence). The CDR3 runs 12 residues. V was pared by 6 bases and J by 7 bases, with 15 bases between. Written as DNA, the CDR3 is TGCAGTGCACCGATAGGGGGTAGTGAAGCTTTCTTT. Its translation is CSAPIGGSEAFF.

Notes on this clonotype: Compared with germline, one end of the junction differs, possibly owing to a read error. For the CDR3, the DNA is TGTGTCAGCAGTTTTGACAGGAGCACTGAAGCTTTCTTT. Amino acids: CVSSFDRSTEAFF. This chain joins TRBV12-3 or TRBV12-4 and TRBJ1-1, with TRBD1 as a possible D gene (6 bases). CDR3 length: 13 amino acids.

With respect to this clonotype: One end of the junction is discordant with germline, which a read error may explain. The chain employs TRBV6-1 and TRBJ2-7; D call uncertain. Per the germline V gene, CDR1 is MNHNS and CDR2 is SASEGT. This CDR3 comprises 14 residues. The CDR3 bases are TGCGCCAGCAGTCGGACCTCGAAAGTCTACGAGCAGTACTTC. It yields the protein CASSRTSKVYEQYF.

Note on this clonotype: Relative to the germline gene, one junction end is altered; a read error may explain this. V and J are TRBV19 and TRBJ1-1; 7 nucleotides align to TRBD1. The length of the CDR3 is 12 residues. The germline V gene has CDR1 LNHDA and CDR2 SQIVND (reference sequence). The chain's CDR3 is CAIRDSNSEAFF. The CDR3 DNA reads as TGTGCCATAAGGGACAGCAACTCTGAAGCTTTCTTC.

CDR3 sequence: CASSKSPTSGRGNNEQFF. In DNA form, the CDR3 reads TGTGCCAGCAGCAAATCCCCGACTAGCGGGAGGGGAAACAATGAGCAGTTCTTC. The chain combines TRBV6-1 with TRBJ2-1, with 14 bases fitting TRBD2. The CDR3 is 18 amino acids. J lost 5 bases, V lost 6 bases, and 12 bases had no gene match. The germline CDR1 and CDR2 sequences are MNHNS and SASEGT.

In the case of this clonotype: At one boundary the junction diverges from the germline segment, which might be a read error. The gene calls are TRBV20-1 and TRBJ2-7; possible D gene TRBD1, 6 bases. The germline V gene encodes CDR1 DFQATT and CDR2 SNEGSKA (reference sequence). The CDR3 runs to 14 residues. The CDR3 DNA follows: TGCAGTGCTCCGGTAGGGGGAAAGAACTACGAGCAGTGCTTC. It codes for CSAPVGGKNYEQCF.

This clonotype has at least ten counts. The junction departs from the called germline gene at one end, perhaps through a read error. This sequence joins TRBV3-1 and TRBJ2-5; TRBD2 might be the D (6 bases). This CDR3 is built from 15 residues. Germline V gene data show CDR1 as LGHDT and CDR2 as YNNKEL (reference sequence). The CDR3: CAISRRESQRETQYF. CDR3 coding DNA: TGTGCCATCAGCCGGAGGGAGTCGCAACGAGAGACCCAGTACTTC.

This clonotype occurred many times. A much more abundant neighbour one base away suggests this may be a read error. The chain joins TRBV7-9 to TRBJ2-7, with D perhaps TRBD2 (6 bases). Germline V lookup: CDR1 SEHNR, CDR2 FQNEAQ (reference sequence). The CDR3 length is 13 residues. The CDR3 DNA follows: TGTGCCCGCAGCTTGCGGGACTCCTACGAGCAGTACTTC. This encodes CARSLRDSYEQYF.

By share of the sample, this clonotype is medium-sized. The chain couples TRBV6-1 to TRBJ2-5, with 7 nucleotides matching TRBD2. Germline lookup yields CDR1 MNHNS and CDR2 SASEGT. With V trimmed by 8 bases and J by 2 bases, 5 bases remained unmatched. CDR3 size: 13 residues. CDR3 in DNA: TGTGCCAGCGAGGGAGGGGCTCAAGAGACCCAGTACTTC. It is translated as CASEGGAQETQYF.

The gene calls are TRBV2 and TRBJ2-5; a possible D gene is TRBD2 (7 bases). This CDR3 has 16 residues. V was clipped by 1 base and J by 5 bases, with 17 bases between them. CDR1 and CDR2 from the germline V gene are SNHLY and FYNNEI. The CDR3 sequence: CASSEGGLGGNETQYF. DNA of the CDR3: TGTGCCAGCAGTGAAGGAGGACTAGGGGGAAATGAGACCCAGTACTTC.

This chain uses TRBV7-2 with TRBJ2-7; 11 bases map to TRBD1. Germline loops: CDR1 SGHTA, CDR2 FQGNSA. J was trimmed by 7 bases and V by 7 bases; bases with no gene match: 12. CDR3 length: 15 residues. CDR3 sequence reads: CTSTKGTGGSNEQYF. DNA for the CDR3: TGTACCAGCACCAAAGGGACAGGGGGATCCAATGAGCAGTACTTC.

This clonotype was detected ten times or more. This may be a read error: a much more frequent sequence differs by one nucleotide. The chain combines TRBV7-2 with TRBJ1-2; D call uncertain. Germline CDR1 and CDR2: SGHTA and FQGNSA. The CDR3 loop spans 15 amino acids. This chain's CDR3 is CACSTPSRANYGYTF. The DNA of the CDR3 is TGTGCCTGCAGCACACCCTCCCGGGCCAACTATGGCTACACCTTC.

Remarks on this clonotype: An end of the junction does not agree with germline; a read error may underlie this. This sequence joins TRBV20-1 and TRBJ2-7, with 10 bases aligning to TRBD1. CDR1 and CDR2 from the germline V gene are DFQATT and SNEGSKA (reference sequence). This CDR3 comprises 15 residues. This CDR3 reads CSADGTGAFSYEKYF. The CDR3 DNA sequence: TGCAGTGCTGACGGGACAGGGGCTTTTTCCTACGAGAAGTACTTC.

A remark on this clonotype: At one end, the junction sequence differs from germline, possibly due to a read error. This chain connects TRBV3-1 to TRBJ2-1; D ambiguous. Per germline, CDR1 LGHDT and CDR2 YNNKEL (reference sequence). This CDR3 spans 15 amino acids. The CDR3 bases are TGTGCCAGCAGCCAAGGTATATCGACCTACAATGAACAGTTCTTC. Its translation is CASSQGISTYNEQFF.

This clonotype was recorded many times. CDR3 in amino acids: CATDNSGNTIYF. The DNA of the CDR3 is TGCGCCACCGACAACTCTGGAAACACCATATATTTT. The genes are TRBV5-1 and TRBJ1-3; D not certain. The germline V gene encodes CDR1 SGHRS and CDR2 YFSETQ. V lost 9 bases and J 0 bases, leaving 7 bases between the germline ends. The CDR3 extends over 12 amino acids.